The rows below give T cell receptor beta chains drawn from one sample of a study of shared clonotypes between healthy human individuals. Sequencing used immunoSEQ multiplex PCR; TCRdb keeps in-frame clones, though not all of them. The sample has about 110,000 clones, just over 65% seen once. What was sequenced was memory CD8+ T cells sorted from blood. These receptors were collected from a woman aged 25 to 39 in good health. Each CDR3 is given with its conserved first and last residue. Fields, in order: D gene, V gene, clone size, J gene, CDR3 DNA, CDR3 protein. D genes are given only for firm matches. Size is omitted from some rows. Given values are once, few, many or a class for expanded clones.

d_gene: NA; v_gene: TRBV4-1; abundance: NA; j_gene: TRBJ2-7; CDR3nt: TGCGCCAGCAGCCAAGAACCTCGGGACTCTTACGAGCAGTACTTC; CDR3aa: CASSQEPRDSYEQYF
d_gene: NA; v_gene: TRBV5-6; abundance: NA; j_gene: TRBJ1-2; CDR3nt: TGTGCCAGCAGCTTGCAAGGGGTATGGTATGGCTACACCTTC; CDR3aa: CASSLQGVWYGYTF
d_gene: NA; v_gene: TRBV6-1; abundance: NA; j_gene: TRBJ2-7; CDR3nt: TGTGCCAGCAGTGCAAGTCCCGAATCAACCTACGAGCAGTACTTC; CDR3aa: CASSASPESTYEQYF
d_gene: NA; v_gene: TRBV28; abundance: NA; j_gene: TRBJ1-5; CDR3nt: TGTGCCAGCAGTTTTCGGGCCTCAAATCAGCCCCAGCATTTT; CDR3aa: CASSFRASNQPQHF
d_gene: NA; v_gene: TRBV28; abundance: NA; j_gene: TRBJ1-5; CDR3nt: TGTGCCAGTAACAATCATCAGCCCCAGCATTTT; CDR3aa: CASNNHQPQHF
d_gene: NA; v_gene: TRBV19; abundance: few; j_gene: TRBJ1-5; CDR3nt: TGTGCCAGTAGTATAGATGGAGGCCTCCAGCCCCAGCATTTT; CDR3aa: CASSIDGGLQPQHF
d_gene: NA; v_gene: TRBV27; abundance: NA; j_gene: TRBJ2-3; CDR3nt: TGTGCCAGCAGTTTATTCACCTCCACAGATACGCAGTATTTT; CDR3aa: CASSLFTSTDTQYF
d_gene: TRBD1; v_gene: TRBV5-6; abundance: few; j_gene: TRBJ1-1; CDR3nt: TGTGCCAGCAGCCCCTCAGGAGGGACAGGGGGGACTGAAGCTTTCTTT; CDR3aa: CASSPSGGTGGTEAFF
d_gene: NA; v_gene: TRBV5-5; abundance: once; j_gene: TRBJ1-1; CDR3nt: TGTGCCAGCAGCCGACAGTTCCGGGGCACTGAAGCTTTCTTT; CDR3aa: CASSRQFRGTEAFF
d_gene: NA; v_gene: TRBV6-4; abundance: NA; j_gene: TRBJ2-1; CDR3nt: TGTGCCAGCAGTGCGGGGGGCGCCCCCAATGAGCAGTTCTTC; CDR3aa: CASSAGGAPNEQFF
d_gene: NA; v_gene: TRBV6-1; abundance: NA; j_gene: TRBJ1-1; CDR3nt: TGTGCCAGCAGTGGAAGGGGTAGAGGCACTGAAGCTTTCTTT; CDR3aa: CASSGRGRGTEAFF
d_gene: TRBD2; v_gene: TRBV28; abundance: NA; j_gene: TRBJ2-1; CDR3nt: TGTGCCAGCACCGAGGGGCGGGAGGGCCGCAATGAGCAGTTCTTC; CDR3aa: CASTEGREGRNEQFF
d_gene: TRBD2; v_gene: TRBV7-8; abundance: NA; j_gene: TRBJ2-7; CDR3nt: TGTGCCAGCAGCTTAGCCGCTAGCGGGAGCGAGCAGTACTTC; CDR3aa: CASSLAASGSEQYF
d_gene: NA; v_gene: TRBV7-6; abundance: few; j_gene: TRBJ2-3; CDR3nt: TGTGCCAGCAGCTTAGTTATGGTCAGGCACACAGATACGCAGTATTTT; CDR3aa: CASSLVMVRHTDTQYF
d_gene: TRBD2; v_gene: TRBV7-2; abundance: NA; j_gene: TRBJ2-7; CDR3nt: TGTGCCAGCAGCATCTTCCGGGACTACTTCTACGAGCAGTACTTC; CDR3aa: CASSIFRDYFYEQYF
d_gene: NA; v_gene: TRBV28; abundance: NA; j_gene: TRBJ2-1; CDR3nt: TGTGCCAGCAGTTTACGGCCAAGAGAGCCTGAGCAGTTCTTC; CDR3aa: CASSLRPREPEQFF
d_gene: TRBD2; v_gene: TRBV14; abundance: NA; j_gene: TRBJ2-3; CDR3nt: TGTGCCAGCAGCCAGCTGACTAGCGGGAGCCCAGATACGCAGTATTTT; CDR3aa: CASSQLTSGSPDTQYF
d_gene: TRBD2; v_gene: TRBV7-8; abundance: NA; j_gene: TRBJ2-1; CDR3nt: TGTGCCAGCAGCAATTATGGTCACCGGGAGGGCGGGACTAGTGAGCAGTTCTTC; CDR3aa: CASSNYGHREGGTSEQFF
d_gene: NA; v_gene: TRBV11-2; abundance: NA; j_gene: TRBJ1-1; CDR3nt: TGTGCCAGCAGCTCAATCCCGGGACCGCGGGGCACTGAAGCTTTCTTT; CDR3aa: CASSSIPGPRGTEAFF
d_gene: NA; v_gene: TRBV15; abundance: NA; j_gene: TRBJ1-2; CDR3nt: TGTGCCACCTGGGGCTACTATGGCTACACCTTC; CDR3aa: CATWGYYGYTF
d_gene: TRBD1; v_gene: TRBV7-2; abundance: NA; j_gene: TRBJ1-4; CDR3nt: TGTGCCAGCAGCTTTCTACAGGGGACTAATGAAAAACTGTTTTTT; CDR3aa: CASSFLQGTNEKLFF
d_gene: NA; v_gene: TRBV6-1; abundance: NA; j_gene: TRBJ2-7; CDR3nt: TGTGCCAGCAGTGATAGGGTGGGCGGAGCATACGAGCAGTACTTC; CDR3aa: CASSDRVGGAYEQYF
d_gene: TRBD1; v_gene: TRBV5-1; abundance: NA; j_gene: TRBJ2-7; CDR3nt: TGCGCCAGCAGCGACCGGACAGGGGGATTGTACGAGCAGTACTTC; CDR3aa: CASSDRTGGLYEQYF
d_gene: TRBD1; v_gene: TRBV5-1; abundance: NA; j_gene: TRBJ2-7; CDR3nt: TGCGCCAGCAGCTACACAGGGGGCATTGGCGAGCAGTACTTC; CDR3aa: CASSYTGGIGEQYF
d_gene: NA; v_gene: TRBV28; abundance: NA; j_gene: TRBJ1-1; CDR3nt: TGTGCCAGCAGTCCCATCGTGGTCGCAGTTTCGAACACTGAAGCTTTCTTT; CDR3aa: CASSPIVVAVSNTEAFF
d_gene: NA; v_gene: TRBV27; abundance: once; j_gene: TRBJ2-1; CDR3nt: TGTGCCAGCATCGTCGACAGGGGAGGGAATGAGCAGTTCTTC; CDR3aa: CASIVDRGGNEQFF
d_gene: NA; v_gene: TRBV29-1; abundance: NA; j_gene: TRBJ2-7; CDR3nt: TGCAGCGTTGAGATCCCAGCGGTTCTTACCTACGAGCAGTACTTC; CDR3aa: CSVEIPAVLTYEQYF
d_gene: TRBD1; v_gene: TRBV29-1; abundance: NA; j_gene: TRBJ1-2; CDR3nt: TGCAGCGCCGTGGCAGCGACAGGGGAAGTTGGTGGCTACACCTTC; CDR3aa: CSAVAATGEVGGYTF
d_gene: TRBD2; v_gene: TRBV28; abundance: once; j_gene: TRBJ2-5; CDR3nt: TGTGCCAGCAGTTTATGGACTAGCGGGACAACCCAAGAGACCCAGTACTTC; CDR3aa: CASSLWTSGTTQETQYF
d_gene: NA; v_gene: TRBV15; abundance: NA; j_gene: TRBJ1-3; CDR3nt: TGTGCCACCACCAATTTACAAGGAAACACCATATATTTT; CDR3aa: CATTNLQGNTIYF
d_gene: NA; v_gene: TRBV29-1; abundance: NA; j_gene: TRBJ2-7; CDR3nt: TGCAGCGTTGGGGGGACGCTCGAGCAGTACTTC; CDR3aa: CSVGGTLEQYF
d_gene: TRBD2; v_gene: TRBV2; abundance: few; j_gene: TRBJ2-2; CDR3nt: TGTGCCAGCAGTGACGGGAGGGCCTCCGGGGAGCTGTTTTTT; CDR3aa: CASSDGRASGELFF
d_gene: TRBD2; v_gene: TRBV9; abundance: NA; j_gene: TRBJ2-1; CDR3nt: TGTGCCAGCAGCGTATCCCCCGGGACTAGCGCTTACAATGAGCAGTTCTTC; CDR3aa: CASSVSPGTSAYNEQFF
d_gene: TRBD2; v_gene: TRBV27; abundance: NA; j_gene: TRBJ2-3; CDR3nt: TGTGCCAGCAGTTTATATCCCGGACTAGCGGGATTCACAGATACGCAGTATTTT; CDR3aa: CASSLYPGLAGFTDTQYF